Following are 24 T cell receptor beta chains from one sample sequenced in a study of T cells in Graves' hyperthyroidism and ophthalmopathy. TCR beta CDR3 region amplification was performed from RNA transcripts. The HTBI set primed first-round TCR CDR3 RT-PCR. TCRdb analysed the multiplex PCR reads with MiXCR anew, one entry per CDR3 protein. The data contain around 340,000 distinct CDR3 sequences, roughly 18% of them singletons. The sequenced material came from blood. The source is a woman aged 35 to 49 with Graves' ophthalmopathy.

At least ten counts were recorded for this clonotype. V is TRBV7-2 and J is TRBJ2-7, with D perhaps matching TRBD1 (6 bases). The CDR3 has 14 amino acids. V was clipped by 1 base and J by 0 bases, with 7 bases between them. The germline V gene has CDR1 SGHTA and CDR2 FQGNSA. The chain's CDR3 is CASSLGRGSYEQYF. The CDR3 coding sequence is TGTGCCAGCAGCTTAGGCAGGGGCTCCTACGAGCAGTACTTC. The full variable domain, rest sourced from reference TRBV7-2 and TRBJ2-7, is GAGVSQSPSNKVTEKGKDVELRCDPISGHTALYWYRQSLGQGLEFLIYFQGNSAPDKSGLPSDRFSAERTGGSVSTLTIQRTQQEDSAVYLCASSLGRGSYEQYFGPGTRLTVT.

Ten or more counts support this clonotype. The rearrangement uses TRBV18 and TRBJ2-2; D gene ambiguous. Trimming removed 5 bases at V and 6 bases at J, with 7 bases between. CDR3 length equals 12 residues. Looked up from germline, CDR1 is KGHSH and CDR2 is LQKENI. CDR3 sequence reads: CASSGRSGELFF. As DNA, the CDR3 is TGTGCCAGCTCAGGGCGATCCGGGGAGCTGTTTTTT.

The V call is TRBV6-5, the J call TRBJ1-1; D is possibly TRBD1 (5 bases). Trimming pared 2 bases from V and 2 bases from J, leaving 12 bases between. Germline CDR1 is MNHEY and CDR2 is SVGAGI. This CDR3 spans 15 amino acids. CDR3 loop: CASSYGRGGNTEAFF. In DNA form, the CDR3 reads TGTGCCAGCAGTTACGGAAGGGGCGGTAACACTGAAGCTTTCTTT.

This clonotype has ten or more counts. The chain is built from TRBV10-3 and TRBJ2-3; TRBD1 might be the D (5 bases). Germline CDR1 reads ENHRY; CDR2 reads SYGVKD. V lost 4 bases, J lost 0 bases, and 23 bases lay in between. CDR3 length equals 19 residues. The CDR3 protein is CAISVRPSMTDHSTDTQYF. CDR3 DNA sequence: TGTGCCATCAGTGTAAGACCTTCAATGACAGACCATAGCACAGATACGCAGTATTTT.

This clonotype was recorded many times. V gene TRBV12-3 or TRBV12-4 combines with J gene TRBJ1-5; unclear D gene. V lost 7 bases and J lost 5, with 12 bases in between. This CDR3 is 13 amino acids long. Written as DNA, the CDR3 is TGTGCCAGCACCAAAGGACCTTATCAGCCCCAGCATTTT. Amino acids: CASTKGPYQPQHF.

The chain is built from TRBV7-2 and TRBJ2-5; D might be TRBD2 (7 bases). Trimming pared 5 bases from V and 2 bases from J, leaving 12 bases between. This CDR3 spans 14 amino acids. Germline values: CDR1 SGHTA, CDR2 FQGNSA. CDR3 sequence reads: CASSNRGGQETQYF. DNA of the CDR3: TGTGCCAGCAGCAATAGGGGGGGTCAAGAGACCCAGTACTTC.

This clonotype was found a few times. The chain recombines TRBV27 with TRBJ1-1; 7 nucleotides line up with TRBD1. CDR1 and CDR2 from the germline V gene are MNHEY and SMNVEV (reference sequence). The CDR3 sequence is 16 residues long. Trimming cost V 0 bases and J 3 bases; bases outside gene matches: 7. CDR3 loop: CASSLSLWDSDTEAFF. The DNA for the CDR3 is TGTGCCAGCAGTTTATCTCTCTGGGACAGCGACACTGAAGCTTTCTTT.

This clonotype was detected a few times. The chain recombines TRBV12-3 or TRBV12-4 with TRBJ2-6; D is unresolved. The CDR3 is 14 amino acids. V was clipped by 4 bases and J by 2 bases, with 6 bases between them. The CDR3 sequence: CASSSAAGANVLTF. The CDR3 DNA is TGTGCCAGCAGTTCCGCGGCTGGGGCCAACGTCCTGACTTTC.

This clonotype was picked up many times. The chain is built from TRBV3-1 and TRBJ1-5, with a tentative D call TRBD1 (6 bases). Trimming pared 1 base from V and 4 bases from J, leaving 11 bases between. In germline, CDR1 is LGHDT, CDR2 YNNKEL (reference sequence). This CDR3 is 15 amino acids long. The CDR3 region is CASSQAGGKNQPQHF. The CDR3 DNA reads as TGTGCCAGCAGCCAAGCTGGGGGCAAAAATCAGCCCCAGCATTTT.

This clonotype was detected many times. This chain uses TRBV30 with TRBJ1-2, with 8 bases aligning to TRBD1. Trimming took 2 bases from V and 4 from J; bases not matched to a gene: 9. The CDR3 is 15 amino acids. Germline lookup yields CDR1 GTSNPN and CDR2 SVGIG (reference sequence). CDR3 amino acids: CAWSKRTGQGYGYTF. Written as DNA, the CDR3 is TGTGCCTGGAGTAAGCGGACAGGACAGGGCTATGGCTACACCTTC.

This clonotype was seen at least ten times. The chain combines TRBV4-1 with TRBJ2-2; D uncertain. Deletions cut 1 base from V and 4 bases from J, with 16 bases between. The germline V gene has CDR1 MGHRA and CDR2 YSYEKL. CDR3 length: 17 residues. The CDR3 sequence is CASSQGPGPFATGELFF. The CDR3 region has the DNA TGCGCCAGCAGCCAAGGCCCCGGCCCCTTCGCCACCGGGGAGCTGTTTTTT.

This clonotype has at least ten counts. The chain carries TRBV19 and TRBJ1-5; no clear D gene. CDR1 and CDR2 from the germline V gene are LNHDA and SQIVND (reference sequence). The CDR3 totals 15 residues. The V gene lost 3 bases and the J gene lost 1 base, with 10 bases spanning the gap. This CDR3 reads CASSIWLYSNQPQHF. The CDR3 nucleotides read TGTGCCAGTAGTATCTGGTTGTACAGCAATCAGCCCCAGCATTTT.

This clonotype was counted at least ten times. This clone may be a read error of a much larger clone one base away. The chain recombines TRBV28 with TRBJ1-2, with 9 bases fitting TRBD1. Germline CDR1 MDHEN, CDR2 SYDVKM. This CDR3 has 15 amino acids. CDR3 nucleotide sequence: TGTGCCAGCAGTCTTCCGGGACAGGGAATTCGGGGCTACGCCTTC. This encodes CASSLPGQGIRGYAF.

The chain has TRBV12-3 or TRBV12-4 and TRBJ2-2; 9 bases map to TRBD2. V dropped 6 bases and J dropped 4; count of bases not matched to a gene: 6. The CDR3 runs 15 residues. CDR3 coding DNA: TGTGCCAGCAGAAAGCGGGAGGCGGGCACCGGGGAGCTGTTTTTT. Residues: CASRKREAGTGELFF.

This clonotype occurred many times. V gene TRBV12-3 or TRBV12-4 combines with J gene TRBJ2-2, with 7 bases aligning to TRBD1. Losses at the gene ends were 1 base for V and 5 bases for J; bases not matched to a gene: 16. CDR3 length: 19 amino acids. The CDR3 sequence is CASSLDAGGIGMGTGELFF. The CDR3 region has the DNA TGTGCCAGCAGTTTAGATGCAGGGGGAATCGGAATGGGTACCGGGGAGCTGTTTTTT.

The chain employs TRBV27 and TRBJ2-5; no clear D. CDR3 size: 12 residues. Trimming removed 5 bases at V and 5 bases at J, with 9 bases between. Germline CDR1 and CDR2: MNHEY and SMNVEV (reference sequence). In DNA form, the CDR3 reads TGTGCCAGCAGTCCGAAGTCGGAGACCCAGTACTTC. Encoded protein: CASSPKSETQYF.

V gene TRBV30 combines with J gene TRBJ1-1; D is perhaps TRBD1 (6 bases). V was trimmed by 4 bases and J by 10 bases, leaving 16 bases between them. CDR1 and CDR2 from the germline V gene are GTSNPN and SVGIG (reference sequence). The CDR3 runs to 12 residues. CDR3 sequence: CAWNSGARIAFF. Written as DNA, the CDR3 is TGTGCCTGGAATTCAGGGGCAAGGATAGCTTTCTTT.

V gene TRBV6-5 combines with J gene TRBJ1-1; unclear D gene. CDR1 MNHEY and CDR2 SVGAGI come from the germline V gene. The CDR3 loop spans 15 amino acids. V dropped 2 bases and J dropped 5 bases, with 15 bases sitting between them. The CDR3 sequence: CASSYTYKSNTEAFF. CDR3 bases: TGTGCCAGCAGTTACACTTACAAGTCGAATACTGAAGCTTTCTTT.

The chain is built from TRBV6-1 and TRBJ2-3; 8 nucleotides align to TRBD1. The CDR3 extends over 16 amino acids. V lost 6 bases, J lost 2 bases, and 10 bases stayed unmatched. The germline CDR1 and CDR2 sequences are MNHNS and SASEGT. The CDR3: CASRLRQGSSTDTQYF. Here the CDR3 DNA reads TGTGCCAGCAGACTCCGACAGGGGTCGTCCACAGATACGCAGTATTTT.

This clonotype was observed many times. The J gene is TRBJ2-7, the V gene TRBV2; 9 bases agree with TRBD2. The CDR3 covers 15 residues. Germline CDR1 SNHLY, CDR2 FYNNEI. V was clipped by 8 bases and J by 0 bases; unmatched bases: 8. The CDR3 is CASFLAGAFSYEQYF. The CDR3, as DNA: TGTGCCAGCTTTTTAGCGGGAGCTTTCTCCTACGAGCAGTACTTC.

At least ten counts were recorded for this clonotype. The chain carries TRBV19 and TRBJ2-6; D remains unclear. The CDR3 covers 16 residues. Germline V lookup: CDR1 LNHDA, CDR2 SQIVND (reference sequence). V was clipped by 4 bases and J by 4 bases, with 14 bases between them. CDR3 loop: CASSKPSGPGANVLTF. The CDR3 DNA follows: TGTGCCAGTAGTAAGCCTAGTGGGCCCGGGGCCAACGTCCTGACTTTC.

This clonotype occurred many times. V and J are TRBV20-1 and TRBJ2-7, with a possible D match to TRBD1 (5 bases). Per the germline V gene, CDR1 is DFQATT and CDR2 is SNEGSKA (reference sequence). Trimming took 6 bases from V and 2 from J, leaving 23 bases between them. CDR3 size: 16 residues. The CDR3 nucleotides are TGCAGTGCCAATGAGGTGGTCCTGGCGGACACCTACGAGCAGTACTTC. This encodes CSANEVVLADTYEQYF.

In its sample, this clonotype was seen many times. V is TRBV6-1 and J is TRBJ2-7; 11 nucleotides agree with TRBD2. CDR3 length: 17 residues. Unmatched junction bases numbered 14, after V lost 7 bases and J lost 3 bases. Germline V gene lookup returns CDR1 MNHNS and CDR2 SASEGT. The CDR3 coding sequence is TGTGCCAGCACCCTCGATAGAGGTGGGACTAGCGGCTACGAGCAGTACTTC. It specifies CASTLDRGGTSGYEQYF.

This clonotype was seen ten or more times. The V and J genes are TRBV6-5 and TRBJ2-7; D gene unclear. V lost 3 bases to trimming and J lost 1 base, with 7 bases between them. Germline V gene sequence: CDR1 MNHEY, CDR2 SVGAGI. This CDR3 spans 13 amino acids. The CDR3 is CASSYSISYEQYF. The CDR3 nucleotides are TGTGCCAGCAGTTATTCCATTTCCTACGAGCAGTACTTC.